The 27 T cell receptor beta chains below all came from one sample that was sequenced in a study of cytomegalovirus exposure and HLA in healthy donors. Produced via immunoSEQ multiplex PCR; TCRdb's table is partial and in-frame only. This sample has 100,000 to 150,000 clones, with approximately 89% found just once. The sequenced sample consisted of PBMCs. These receptors were obtained from a man younger than 40 in good health and CMV-seronegative.

This chain links TRBV9 with TRBJ1-6; D is ambiguous. Germline-derived CDR1 and CDR2 are SGDLS and YYNGEE. V gave up 4 bases and J gave up 5 bases, with 13 bases separating them. The CDR3 totals 15 residues. CDR3 DNA: TGTGCCAGCAGCCCTCGAATCCTAGATAATTCACCCCTCCACTTT. This sequence encodes CASSPRILDNSPLHF.

The chain combines TRBV7-9 with TRBJ1-4; no clear D gene. There are 15 residues in the CDR3. Germline V CDR1 and CDR2: SEHNR, FQNEAQ (reference sequence). Trimming removed 1 base from V and 7 bases from J, with 13 bases in between. The CDR3: CASSLVGGIGEKLFF. The CDR3 bases are TGTGCCAGCAGCTTAGTTGGAGGTATTGGTGAAAAACTGTTTTTT.

The chain has TRBV15 and TRBJ1-3; TRBD1 matches at 8 bases. In germline, CDR1 is LNHNV, CDR2 YYDKDF (reference sequence). The ends lost 0 bases at V and 7 bases at J; junction bases unmatched: 11. CDR3 length: 17 residues. The CDR3 is CATSRDYWSQGANTIYF. The CDR3 bases are TGTGCCACCAGCAGAGATTATTGGTCGCAGGGGGCGAACACCATATATTTT.

The chain is built from TRBV9 and TRBJ1-3; D not resolved. This CDR3 region has 16 residues. The V and J ends lost 0 bases and 4 bases respectively, with 14 bases between them. The germline gives CDR1 SGDLS, CDR2 YYNGEE. The CDR3 protein is CASSVAPIAGGNTIYF. The CDR3 DNA follows: TGTGCCAGCAGCGTAGCCCCGATCGCGGGCGGAAACACCATATATTTT.

This clone was seen once. The CDR3 loop reads CASSLGLAGIFGTGELFF. The CDR3 DNA reads TGCGCCAGCAGCTTGGGGCTAGCGGGGATCTTCGGCACCGGGGAGCTGTTTTTT. The V gene is TRBV5-1, the J gene TRBJ2-2; 9 bases agree with TRBD2. The germline gives CDR1 SGHRS, CDR2 YFSETQ. The V and J ends lost 0 bases and 4 bases, in that order; junction bases with no gene match: 10. The CDR3 has 18 amino acids.

V and J are TRBV5-6 and TRBJ1-1; D is uncertain. The germline CDR1 and CDR2 sequences are SGHDT and YYEEEE. Trimming removed 1 base at V and 2 bases at J, with 12 bases between. The CDR3 runs 15 residues. The CDR3 DNA sequence: TGTGCCAGCAGCTTGTTGGGGAGCCCTAACACTGAAGCTTTCTTT. Translating gives CASSLLGSPNTEAFF.

The chain links TRBV5-1 to TRBJ2-2; 7 bases agree with TRBD2. The CDR3 is made up of 17 amino acids. Germline CDR1 SGHRS, CDR2 YFSETQ. The V and J ends lost 4 bases and 3 bases, in that order; junction bases with no gene match: 12. In DNA, the CDR3 is TGCGCCAGCAGCCGGACCCGGGGGGACGGGTACACCGGGGAGCTGTTTTTT. This encodes CASSRTRGDGYTGELFF.

This clone was detected a few times. The V gene is TRBV4-1, the J gene TRBJ2-5; TRBD2 aligns across 12 bases. V gave up 4 bases and J gave up 4 bases; unmatched junction bases: 10. This CDR3 is built from 17 residues. Per germline, CDR1 MGHRA and CDR2 YSYEKL. In nucleotides, the CDR3 is TGCGCCAGCAGCCCGGGACTAGCGGGCATGTTAGGAGAGACCCAGTACTTC. Translating it yields CASSPGLAGMLGETQYF.

This sequence joins TRBV5-4 and TRBJ1-4; tentatively, D is TRBD1 (6 bases). This CDR3 is 14 amino acids long. Germline CDR1 and CDR2: SGHNT and YYREEE (reference sequence). Trimming pared 0 bases from V and 3 bases from J, leaving 6 bases between. CDR3 nucleotides: TGTGCCAGCAGCTTGGAGGGGGCTAATGAAAAACTGTTTTTT. Amino acids: CASSLEGANEKLFF. The complete variable domain, with remaining parts taken from reference TRBV5-4 and TRBJ1-4, reads ETGVTQSPTHLIKTRGQQVTLRCSSQSGHNTVSWYQQALGQGPQFIFQYYREEENGRGNFPPRFSGLQFPNYSSELNVNALELDDSALYLCASSLEGANEKLFFGSGTQLSVL.

The chain couples TRBV7-9 to TRBJ2-3; the match to TRBD2 covers 7 bases. The germline gives CDR1 SEHNR, CDR2 FQNEAQ (reference sequence). The CDR3 contains 16 residues. Trimming at V came to 5 bases and at J to 4 bases, leaving 12 bases not matched to a gene. CDR3 bases: TGTGCCAGCAGCCAAGTAGTGGGGGGGGTAGCAGATACGCAGTATTTT. It yields the protein CASSQVVGGVADTQYF.

The V gene is TRBV9, the J gene TRBJ2-7; D is possibly TRBD2 (5 bases). Per the germline V gene, CDR1 is SGDLS and CDR2 is YYNGEE. The CDR3 is 13 residues long. V lost 4 bases and J lost 3, with 11 bases in between. DNA for the CDR3: TGTGCCAGCAGCCTCCGGGATTACTACGAGCAGTACTTC. It codes for CASSLRDYYEQYF.

CDR3 DNA sequence: TGCAGCGTACAGGGCGTTCGGGGCCTGGGCTCTGGAAACACCATATATTTT. This translates into CSVQGVRGLGSGNTIYF. This chain uses TRBV29-1 with TRBJ1-3; D might be TRBD1 (6 bases). This CDR3 is built from 17 residues. Germline CDR1 SQVTM, CDR2 ANQGSEA. Trimming removed 6 bases from V and 0 bases from J, with 21 bases in between.

The chain recombines TRBV19 with TRBJ1-5; 11 bases match TRBD1. Germline-derived CDR1 and CDR2 are LNHDA and SQIVND (reference sequence). Trimming cost V 8 bases and J 10 bases; bases outside gene matches: 4. The CDR3 totals 12 residues. CDR3: CASSGQGAPQHF. The CDR3 region has the DNA TGTGCCAGTTCTGGACAGGGGGCACCCCAGCATTTT.

The rearrangement links TRBV7-9 to TRBJ2-3; 11 bases agree with TRBD2. J was trimmed by 3 bases and V by 8 bases; bases with no gene match: 10. The CDR3 sequence is 16 residues long. Germline-derived CDR1 and CDR2 are SEHNR and FQNEAQ (reference sequence). The CDR3 sequence is CASGNSGGALTDTQYF. The CDR3 nucleotides read TGTGCCAGCGGTAATAGCGGGGGGGCCTTGACAGATACGCAGTATTTT.

The rearrangement links TRBV10-1 to TRBJ2-7; 11 bases match TRBD2. CDR3 length: 18 amino acids. Losses at the gene ends were 4 bases for V and 1 base for J; bases not matched to a gene: 12. Germline V gives CDR1 WNHNN, CDR2 SYGVQD (reference sequence). CDR3 coding DNA: TGCGCCAGCAGTGTGGGAGCCGGTCTAGCGGGGGGTTCCTACGAGCAGTACTTC. Translating gives CASSVGAGLAGGSYEQYF.

The chain links TRBV9 to TRBJ2-2; D possibly corresponds to TRBD1 (5 bases). The V end lost 0 bases, the J end lost 6 bases, and 18 bases lay between the germline ends. The germline V gene has CDR1 SGDLS and CDR2 YYNGEE. This CDR3 is built from 17 residues. The chain's CDR3 is CASSVGRQGEEAGELFF. CDR3 sequence (DNA): TGTGCCAGCAGCGTAGGAAGGCAGGGTGAAGAAGCCGGGGAGCTGTTTTTT. The full variable domain, with the rest looked up from reference TRBV9 and TRBJ2-2, is DSGVTQTPKHLITATGQRVTLRCSPRSGDLSVYWYQQSLDQGLQFLIQYYNGEERAKGNILERFSAQQFPDLHSELNLSSLELGDSALYFCASSVGRQGEEAGELFFGEGSRLTVL.

The chain combines TRBV4-2 with TRBJ1-6; 8 bases align to TRBD1. Unmatched junction bases numbered 4, after V lost 8 bases and J lost 4 bases. Per germline, CDR1 LGHNA and CDR2 YNFKEQ. This CDR3 comprises 14 residues. DNA of the CDR3: TGTGCCAGCTCGACAGGGGATTATAATTCACCCCTCCACTTT. Amino acids: CASSTGDYNSPLHF.

V usage is TRBV7-3 and J usage is TRBJ2-2, with TRBD1 matching over 7 bases. V lost 5 bases, J lost 5 bases, and 2 bases stayed unmatched. CDR3 length equals 13 residues. From germline, CDR1 is SGHTA and CDR2 FQGTGA. Here the CDR3 reads CASSPQGTGELFF. In nucleotides, the CDR3 is TGTGCCAGCAGCCCACAGGGGACCGGGGAGCTGTTTTTT.

The chain has TRBV15 and TRBJ1-1, with a weak D call TRBD1 (6 bases). Germline V lookup: CDR1 LNHNV, CDR2 YYDKDF (reference sequence). The V end lost 0 bases, the J end lost 7 bases, and 9 bases lay between the germline ends. This CDR3 spans 13 amino acids. Here the CDR3 DNA reads TGTGCCACCAGCAGAGATGGGGGCAGTGAAGCTTTCTTT. Translation gives CATSRDGGSEAFF.

This clone was observed once. The rearrangement uses TRBV2 and TRBJ2-1; no definite D call. The germline CDR1 and CDR2 sequences are SNHLY and FYNNEI. The CDR3 loop spans 13 amino acids. V lost 6 bases and J 2 bases, leaving 8 bases between the germline ends. CDR3 sequence reads: CASSLSAYNEQFF. The CDR3 DNA reads as TGTGCCAGCAGCCTCTCTGCCTACAATGAGCAGTTCTTC.

V is TRBV28 and J is TRBJ2-7; D perhaps matches TRBD1 (5 bases). The CDR3 has 14 residues. Trimming cost V 5 bases and J 2 bases, with 13 bases left between them. The germline gives CDR1 MDHEN, CDR2 SYDVKM. CDR3 sequence: CASSIVQDPYEQYF. In DNA form, the CDR3 reads TGTGCCAGCAGTATCGTACAGGACCCCTACGAGCAGTACTTC.

On this clone: The same CDR3 arises from other DNA sequences in this sample as well. The chain couples TRBV29-1 to TRBJ1-2; D ambiguous. This CDR3 spans 12 amino acids. Germline V lookup: CDR1 SQVTM, CDR2 ANQGSEA. Between the trimmed V and J ends, which lost 4 bases and 2 bases, there was a span of 8 bases. CDR3 amino acids: CSVVAGNYGYTF. The CDR3 nucleotides are TGCAGCGTTGTAGCCGGAAACTATGGCTACACCTTC. The full variable domain, with the rest looked up from reference TRBV29-1 and TRBJ1-2, is SAVISQKPSRDICQRGTSLTIQCQVDSQVTMMFWYRQQPGQSLTLIATANQGSEATYESGFVIDKFPISRPNLTFSTLTVSNMSPEDSSIYLCSVVAGNYGYTFGSGTRLTVV.

The genes are TRBV10-3 and TRBJ1-1; D gene unclear. Deletions cut 6 bases from V and 3 bases from J, with 11 bases between. CDR1 and CDR2 from the germline V gene are ENHRY and SYGVKD. There are 13 residues in the CDR3. DNA for the CDR3: TGTGCCATCAGAACGGAGGACTACACTGAAGCTTTCTTT. Protein sequence: CAIRTEDYTEAFF.

The rearrangement joins TRBV14 to TRBJ2-1; weak D call: TRBD2 (6 bases). Germline assignment: CDR1 SGHDN and CDR2 FVKESK. The CDR3 runs 11 residues. Deletions cut 2 bases from V and 10 bases from J, with 6 bases between. CDR3 DNA: TGTGCCAGCAGCCAAAGCGGGGAGCAGTTCTTC. It yields the protein CASSQSGEQFF.

The rearrangement links TRBV9 to TRBJ1-1, with D uncertain. Germline V gene sequence: CDR1 SGDLS, CDR2 YYNGEE. This CDR3 has 13 amino acids. V gave up 1 base and J gave up 1 base, with 5 bases separating them. The CDR3 here is CASSVYKNTEAFF. In DNA, the CDR3 is TGTGCCAGCAGCGTATACAAGAACACTGAAGCTTTCTTT.

The chain couples TRBV11-3 to TRBJ2-7; TRBD1 matches at 8 bases. The junction had 6 bases not matched to a gene; V was cut back by 5 bases and J by 9 bases. CDR1 SGHNT and CDR2 YENEEA come from the germline V gene. CDR3 length: 12 residues. This chain's CDR3 is CASSIGQGGQYF. In DNA, the CDR3 is TGTGCCAGCAGCATAGGACAGGGCGGGCAGTACTTC. The full variable domain, with the rest looked up from reference TRBV11-3 and TRBJ2-7, is EAGVVQSPRYKIIEKKQPVAFWCNPISGHNTLYWYLQNLGQGPELLIRYENEEAVDDSQLPKDRFSAERLKGVDSTLKIQPAELGDSAVYLCASSIGQGGQYFGPGTRLTVT.

This chain links TRBV28 with TRBJ2-7, with 10 bases lining up with TRBD2. This CDR3 spans 15 amino acids. J was trimmed by 3 bases and V by 3 bases; bases with no gene match: 5. Germline CDR1 is MDHEN and CDR2 is SYDVKM. CDR3 DNA sequence: TGTGCCAGCAGTTTTTTAGCGGGGGGCCGCTACGAGCAGTACTTC. Protein sequence: CASSFLAGGRYEQYF.